This entry lists 14 T cell receptor beta chains sequenced from one sample in a study of T cell responses to AZD1222 COVID-19 vaccine. Some clones are missing from TCRdb's copy, which holds only in-frame ones; the method was immunoSEQ multiplex PCR. The table shows 180,000 or so clones, with 70% to 90% occurring only once. Sequenced material: peripheral blood, taken 28 days after the second AZD1222 dose. These receptor sequences come from an adult who received the AZD1222 COVID-19 vaccine.

The rearrangement uses TRBV27 and TRBJ2-7, with a possible D match to TRBD2 (7 bases). The CDR3 length is 14 residues. Trimming took off 6 bases at V and 5 bases at J, with 17 bases between the two ends. CDR1 is MNHEY and CDR2 is SMNVEV in the germline V gene (reference sequence). In DNA form, the CDR3 reads TGTGCCAGCAGCCAATCGCGGGGGCCCAACGAGCAGTACTTC. Its translation is CASSQSRGPNEQYF.

The chain recombines TRBV28 with TRBJ2-1; D unclear. The V end was cut by 3 bases, the J end by 10 bases, with 7 bases between. The V gene's germline CDR1 is MDHEN and CDR2 SYDVKM. CDR3 size: 11 residues. The DNA of the CDR3 is TGTGCCAGCAGTTTGCGTTTCGAGCAGTTCTTC. It encodes CASSLRFEQFF.

The V gene is TRBV7-8, the J gene TRBJ1-4, with D perhaps TRBD1 (6 bases). V was pared by 5 bases and J by 7 bases, with 14 bases between. CDR3 length: 14 amino acids. Germline CDR1 reads SGHVS; CDR2 reads FQNEAQ. The CDR3 spells CASSRQGSSEKLFF. The DNA for the CDR3 is TGTGCCAGCAGCCGGCAGGGGAGTAGTGAAAAACTGTTTTTT.

This chain links TRBV6-1 with TRBJ2-1, with TRBD2 matching 14 bases. V dropped 4 bases and J dropped 8; count of bases not matched to a gene: 7. CDR3 length: 16 residues. The germline V gene encodes CDR1 MNHNS and CDR2 SASEGT. DNA of the CDR3: TGTGCCAGCAGTGGACTAGCGGGAGGGCAAAGGGATGAGCAGTTCTTC. It yields the protein CASSGLAGGQRDEQFF.

The CDR3 nucleotides are TGTGCCAGCAGCTCCACGCGGGAAGGAGATACGCAGTATTTT. It specifies CASSSTREGDTQYF. This rearrangement joins TRBV11-2 to TRBJ2-3; the D gene is possibly TRBD2 (6 bases). The CDR3 covers 14 residues. Trimming shortened V by 4 bases and J by 5 bases, and 13 bases separated the two germline ends. Germline V gene lookup returns CDR1 SGHAT and CDR2 FQNNGV.

The V and J genes are TRBV29-1 and TRBJ2-1; 10 nucleotides agree with TRBD2. Germline CDR1 SQVTM, CDR2 ANQGSEA. The V and J ends lost 4 bases and 6 bases, in that order; junction bases with no gene match: 6. The CDR3 is made up of 14 amino acids. CDR3 nucleotides: TGCAGCGTTGTTCGAGCGGGAGGGCCCAATGAGCAGTTCTTC. Amino acid sequence: CSVVRAGGPNEQFF.

CDR3 region: CASSLKSGTGKNTEAFF. The CDR3 coding sequence is TGTGCCAGCAGCCTCAAATCAGGGACAGGGAAAAACACTGAAGCTTTCTTT. The chain couples TRBV11-3 to TRBJ1-1; 9 bases agree with TRBD1. Germline CDR1 is SGHNT and CDR2 is YENEEA. Trimming at V came to 5 bases and at J to 2 bases, leaving 12 bases not matched to a gene. This CDR3 is built from 17 residues.

The rearrangement links TRBV7-2 to TRBJ1-2, with TRBD1 as a possible D gene (5 bases). In germline, CDR1 is SGHTA, CDR2 FQGNSA. V shed 5 bases and J shed 4 bases, with 14 bases lying between them. This CDR3 is built from 14 residues. The CDR3 DNA sequence: TGTGCCAGCAGCCTGAGCAGGGCGGGCTATGGCTACACCTTC. Translating it yields CASSLSRAGYGYTF.

The CDR3 loop reads CATSDAGRNTGELFF. The CDR3 DNA follows: TGTGCCACCAGTGACGCGGGCCGAAACACCGGGGAGCTGTTTTTT. V is TRBV24-1 and J is TRBJ2-2, with TRBD2 as a possible D gene (5 bases). CDR3 length equals 15 residues. Germline V gene data show CDR1 as KGHDR and CDR2 as SFDVKD. V was cut by 4 bases and J by 2 bases, with 10 bases left in between.

This clone has a handful of counts. J is TRBJ2-3 and V is TRBV9, with D maybe TRBD2 (5 bases). V lost 4 bases to trimming and J lost 7 bases, with 10 bases between them. This CDR3 has 12 amino acids. Germline CDR1 reads SGDLS; CDR2 reads YYNGEE. The CDR3 nucleotides read TGTGCCAGCAGCCCTCCCGGGAATACGCAGTATTTT. Its translation: CASSPPGNTQYF.

The CDR3 sequence is CASNAGRPLTTNEKLFF. In DNA, the CDR3 is TGTGCCAGTAACGCAGGGCGACCCCTTACAACTAATGAAAAACTGTTTTTT. The chain couples TRBV19 to TRBJ1-4; TRBD1 is a possible D gene (5 bases). V lost 7 bases to trimming and J lost 0 bases, with 18 bases between them. The CDR3 runs 17 residues. Germline-derived CDR1 and CDR2 are LNHDA and SQIVND (reference sequence).

The chain carries TRBV2 and TRBJ1-6; TRBD1 aligns across 7 bases. Losses at the gene ends were 6 bases for V and 5 bases for J; bases not matched to a gene: 7. The CDR3 runs to 15 residues. CDR1 SNHLY and CDR2 FYNNEI come from the germline V gene. This chain's CDR3 is CASRAGTVDNSPLHF. The CDR3 bases are TGTGCCAGCAGAGCCGGGACAGTGGATAATTCACCCCTCCACTTT.

The chain links TRBV11-2 to TRBJ1-4; D may be TRBD1 (5 bases). The CDR3 runs 16 residues. Germline V gene sequence: CDR1 SGHAT, CDR2 FQNNGV. V was pared by 5 bases and J by 7 bases, with 20 bases between. As DNA, the CDR3 is TGTGCCAGCAGCCCCGGGACCGCGACCCAATTTGAAAAACTGTTTTTT. Amino acid sequence: CASSPGTATQFEKLFF.

In the case of this clone: The junction and the germline gene differ at one end; a read error may be behind it. The chain recombines TRBV6-2 or TRBV6-3 with TRBJ2-1; 8 positions agree with TRBD2. The CDR3 is made up of 14 amino acids. The germline V gene encodes CDR1 MNHEY and CDR2 SVGEGT. The CDR3 DNA reads TGTGCCAGCAGTCGGGTAGCGGGAAACAATGAGCAATTCTTC. Protein sequence: CASSRVAGNNEQFF.